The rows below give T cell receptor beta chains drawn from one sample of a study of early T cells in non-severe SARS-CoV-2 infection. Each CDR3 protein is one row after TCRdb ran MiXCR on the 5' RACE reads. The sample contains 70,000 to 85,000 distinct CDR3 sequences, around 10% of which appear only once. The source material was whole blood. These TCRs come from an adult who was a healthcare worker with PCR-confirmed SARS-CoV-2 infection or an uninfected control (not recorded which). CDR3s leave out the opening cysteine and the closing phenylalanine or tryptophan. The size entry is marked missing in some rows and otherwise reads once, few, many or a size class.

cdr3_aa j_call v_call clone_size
ATSDPGGNSYNEQF TRBJ2-1 TRBV24-1 -
ATSEGLAGVTGELF TRBJ2-2 TRBV24-1 -
SVDLRDTQY TRBJ2-3 TRBV29-1 many
ASSYSISTSGTQY TRBJ2-5 TRBV6-5 many
ASSLVQGAGEQF TRBJ2-1 TRBV5-1 many
ASRPTSGSSYNEQF TRBJ2-1 TRBV7-2 -
ASSRASPGTASYEQY TRBJ2-7 TRBV5-4 many
SAPRGADRVDTEAF TRBJ1-1 TRBV20-1 many
SVSPLVEQY TRBJ2-7 TRBV20-1 many
ASSLAEGSPLH TRBJ1-6 TRBV12-3/TRBV12-4 many
ASSYVPGLLTGELF TRBJ2-2 TRBV6-5 few
SVDRRANEQF TRBJ2-1 TRBV29-1 -
ASSGPTEYQETQY TRBJ2-5 TRBV25-1 many
SVEVEPYPF TRBJ1-1 TRBV29-1 -
ASSLDLGRNEQF TRBJ2-1 TRBV2 many
AWGPGQEGYT TRBJ1-2 TRBV30 -
ASTGGATDTQY TRBJ2-3 TRBV6-5 -
ASSGGQLNTEAF TRBJ1-1 TRBV10-2 few
ASSRETQY TRBJ2-5 TRBV6-6 many
SVDSRAGTGELF TRBJ2-2 TRBV29-1 few
ASSLQGQNTGELF TRBJ2-2 TRBV5-1 -
ASSHFVSEQY TRBJ2-7 TRBV3-1 once
SVRPGQGVLGEQY TRBJ2-7 TRBV29-1 many
ASSLGRGASSYGYT TRBJ1-2 TRBV7-2 -
SADDLSLNEQF TRBJ2-1 TRBV20-1 -
ASTAENLNTEAF TRBJ1-1 TRBV5-1 -
ASDQASGEEQY TRBJ2-7 TRBV18 few
ASSLKGPTDTQY TRBJ2-3 TRBV5-1 -
ASSPRQGQETQY TRBJ2-5 TRBV28 -
ASSMFGGASGNPGELF TRBJ2-2 TRBV7-3 many
SAKGLAGGVSYNEQF TRBJ2-1 TRBV29-1 few
ASSPGIGGELF TRBJ2-2 TRBV3-1 few
ASSNRDEKLF TRBJ1-4 TRBV12-3/TRBV12-4 few
ASSLGPGGPAGSEAF TRBJ1-1 TRBV5-6 -
ASSLVRLGIMNTEAF TRBJ1-1 TRBV7-8 many
ASSQAGKSSYNEQF TRBJ2-1 TRBV3-1 -
ASSLAHGQVISRDEQF TRBJ2-1 TRBV11-2 many
ASSSGTSGRRGTGELF TRBJ2-2 TRBV21-1 -
ASSYPSGPKETQY TRBJ2-5 TRBV6-5 few
ASSVLAGGVSYNEQF TRBJ2-1 TRBV2 many
ASSLFGQTAETQY TRBJ2-5 TRBV5-6 many
ASRSRGAEAF TRBJ1-1 TRBV12-3/TRBV12-4 -
ASSLGGGDSREQF TRBJ2-1 TRBV11-2 many
ASSPRGPTEAF TRBJ1-1 TRBV5-1 -
SSPGGNEQF TRBJ2-1 TRBV29-1 many
ASSGNTGELF TRBJ2-2 TRBV28 -
ASSMGHTDTQY TRBJ2-3 TRBV5-5 many
AWSPWGGSVTEAF TRBJ1-1 TRBV30 few
ASQGEGVNTEAF TRBJ1-1 TRBV18 -
ASSQKANTGELF TRBJ2-2 TRBV7-3 few
ASSNLGGPGLTEQY TRBJ2-7 TRBV6-6 few
SVLRTSGELF TRBJ2-2 TRBV29-1 many
ASSLGTGSTDTQY TRBJ2-3 TRBV7-3 -
ASSRLRASGSSKEEQY TRBJ2-7 TRBV6-2/TRBV6-3 -